This TCR beta chain was found in a study of blood T cell repertoires in COVID-19. TCRdb keeps only in-frame clones here, not all; method: immunoSEQ multiplex PCR. The sample gives approximately 160,000 clones, approximately 86% of which show up once; approximately 7% is in the top ten. Trimming cost V 1 base and J 2 bases; bases outside gene matches: 9. Germline V CDR1 and CDR2: LGHDT, YNNKEL (reference sequence). This CDR3 has 17 amino acids. This TCR was recovered from a man between 45 and 60 years old with active or convalescent COVID-19. The chain combines TRBV3-1 (or the pseudogene TRBV3-2) with TRBJ2-3; TRBD1 aligns across 7 bases. The source material was peripheral blood. The CDR3 reads CASSQVKGGRHTDTQYF. The DNA of the CDR3 is TGTGCCAGCAGCCAAGTTAAAGGGGGCAGACACACAGATACGCAGTATTTT.